What follows is one T cell receptor beta chain and its context. Its antigen is unknown. This entry is derived from a study of PD-1 blockade in classical Hodgkin lymphoma. In germline, CDR1 is SEHNR, CDR2 FQNEAQ (reference sequence). The V gene lost 4 bases and the J gene lost 5 bases, with 11 bases spanning the gap. There are 13 residues in the CDR3. Brentuximab vedotin exposure varied, and every patient relapsed after autologous stem cell transplantation. Study results and limitations: Compared with baseline, CD4+ but not CD8+ TCR diversity had risen significantly by C4D1. For complete responders, baseline diversity was comparable to that of newly diagnosed patients.

TCRdb keeps only in-frame clones here, not all; method: immunoSEQ multiplex PCR. The repertoire holds tens of thousands of clones, with approximately 70% as singletons. The TCR originated in a human donor with classical Hodgkin lymphoma. The sequences come from peripheral blood mononuclear cells (PBMCs), collected at baseline. This chain links TRBV7-9 with TRBJ2-5; TRBD1 is a possible D gene (6 bases). The CDR3 protein is CASSSGVRETQYF. Here the CDR3 DNA reads TGTGCCAGCAGCTCAGGGGTGAGGGAGACCCAGTACTTC. Supplemented by reference TRBV7-9 and TRBJ2-5, the full variable domain reads DTGVSQNPRHKITKRGQNVTFRCDPISEHNRLYWYRQTLGQGPEFLTYFQNEAQLEKSRLLSDRFSAERPKGSFSTLEIQRTEQGDSAMYLCASSSGVRETQYFGPGTRLLVL.